This TCR beta chain was sequenced in a study of long-term antiretroviral therapy in people with HIV (dated by TCRdb to the early 2020s). Regarding the research as a whole: The earliest samples were collected roughly a decade before the 2015 WHO recommendation for immediate ART, at a time when ART was usually postponed until CD4 counts fell. This retrospective serial study examined whether starting ART and sustained HIV suppression were associated with changes in the composition and diversity of the TRB repertoire in peripheral blood. The cohort contributed 150 to 200 cryopreserved PBMC samples from around 30 adults with confirmed HIV infection, collected serially over a mean of about six years (range 1-12). Among the approximately 27 participants with HIV, around 10 were female. No cross-contamination during QIAcube processing was seen in test extractions of a monoclonal T-cell line run alongside a few dozen polyclonal samples.

V trim: 4 bases; J trim: 8 bases; unmatched bases: 5. The cysteine opens and the phenylalanine closes a CDR3 of 13 amino acids. Only the CDR3 part of the read is kept: 39 bases, read in frame from the first base. The germline V gene provides CDR1 SQVTM and CDR2 ANQGSEA. Points the paper makes about the study in general: Expanded TRB clones identified before ART initiation dominated the repertoire at all time points, although this dominance fluctuated and declined in many PLHIV after ART. Starting ART was linked to a significant rise in TRB diversity, yet even after long-term ART the diversity remained significantly lower than in transplant donor controls. Narrower CDR3 length ranges were observed in HIV repertoires than in controls, and an antigen-experienced repertoire with only a slight naive shift after ART was suggested by the network structure. Because pre-ART samples had limited cell numbers, profiling was done on unsorted PBMC rather than on sorted CD4+ and CD8+ T cells. The samples span the years 2004 to 2017, and the ART regimens used at that time may not be as effective as current regimens. Limited PBMC availability meant only the TCR beta chain was sequenced, without alpha chain pairing. No data were available on ART adherence, viral resistance or therapy changes, limiting inferences about post-ART repertoire changes.

Participants were included only if at least one PBMC sample before ART initiation and at least two post-ART samples were available. Treatment was received in the United States of America by all participants with HIV. Before DNA extraction, cryopreserved samples containing about 0.9-10 million PBMC were thawed and washed. At the time of the earliest PBMC sample, participants with HIV were aged between about 23 and 54 years. PBMC samples were contributed by each participant from 1-4 timepoints before ART initiation and 2-8 timepoints after ART initiation, with a median of 7 samples. For every participant, serial HIV viral load, CD4+ T-cell count, ART history and demographic data were obtained. Using a Qiagen kit on a QIAcube, genomic DNA was extracted from unsorted PBMC, with samples processed in batches of 12. With respect to this clone: Its antigen is currently not known. Base-call qualities are not available, and no considerably larger clone is one nucleotide away.

Sequencing of the TRB variable region was done with the immunoSEQ hsTCRB v3.0 assay at survey level resolution. The targeted TRB sequencing depth was about 40,000-55,000 T-cell genomes per sample. TRB libraries were pooled and sequenced on an Illumina MiSeq using a v3 150-cycle kit. In the original analysis: Repertoire analysis was run in R within a reproducible Nextflow workflow that covered QC, data transformation and analysis. LymphoSeq2, an R package for exploring AIRR-Seq data, was used to implement custom analyses. Four samples yielding fewer than 5000 total TRB sequences were excluded, leaving 150 to 200 analyzed HIV repertoires. Among the 180 to 200 HIV repertoires that were kept, some 60 were collected before ART initiation and roughly 130 were collected after ART initiation. Repertoires were downsampled to 5000 TRB nucleotide sequences, and summary statistics were averaged over 100 downsampling iterations. The analysis kept only TRB sequences whose CDR3 regions were at least seven amino acids long. Diversity was measured with a Shannon entropy-derived clonality score and the Gini coefficient. In the repertoire networks, any two of the top 5000 CDR3 amino acid sequences were linked whenever the two sequences differed by an edit distance of one. For TRB CDR3 amino acid sequences, antigen specificity groups and MHC restriction were predicted with GLIPH2. To flag known CMV, EBV, HIV or tissue antigen associations, CDR3 amino acid sequences were matched against VDJdb and McPAS-TCR. Pre-ART, post-ART and control groups were compared with Wilcoxon signed-rank tests and Holm-Bonferroni correction. The immuneACCESS repertoire file appears here via TCRdb, limited to in-frame rearrangements. These files lack a portion of the clones; in checked studies, under half of the deficit traces to unresolved V genes, and the cause of the others is not known. V, J and clone size derive from that table, while D and trimming were established from the DNA sequence. The sample data list roughly 18,000 clones, and 91% of these were observed just once. The ten biggest clones cover approximately 9.5% of the sample.

Sequences were derived from unsorted PBMCs, sampled 3 years after starting antiretroviral therapy. The chain employs TRBV29-1 and TRBJ1-4; TRBD1 agrees with 9 junctional bases. This TCR derives from a middle-aged man with HIV. The nucleotide sequence reads TGCAGCGTTGGACAGGGGGTAGGGGAAAAACTGTTTTTT. This encodes CSVGQGVGEKLFF.